This TCR beta chain was found in a study of T cells in Graves' hyperthyroidism and ophthalmopathy. Background on the study: Before treatment of any kind, peripheral blood was taken at initial diagnosis. Study results and limitations: Ophthalmopathy was predicted by the model a median of roughly 6.6 months ahead of onset. A 13 V-J model separated ophthalmopathy from stable hyperthyroidism.

Trimming took 5 bases from V and 6 from J; bases not matched to a gene: 13. The CDR3 contains 15 residues. Per the germline V gene, CDR1 is MNHEY and CDR2 is SVGAGI. Authors of the study amplified TCR beta CDR3 regions from RNA transcripts. An initial round of RT-PCR targeting the TCR CDR3 relied on the HTBI primer set. TCRdb fed the multiplex PCR reads into MiXCR, producing one record per CDR3 protein. The data show 550,000 to 700,000 distinct CDR3 sequences, roughly 15% seen once. This clonotype has a count of ten or more. Its matching antigen is unknown. The chain carries TRBV6-5 and TRBJ2-7, with 7 bases fitting TRBD2. The clonotype was recovered from a woman in her thirties or forties with Graves' ophthalmopathy. Sequencing was performed on blood. The DNA of the CDR3 is TGTGCCAGCAGTCCCAACTGGGGACTAATGGGCGAGCAGTACTTC. Translation: CASSPNWGLMGEQYF.